The present T cell receptor beta chain was sequenced within a study of CD8 T cells in ankylosing spondylitis. Trimming took 6 bases from V and 1 from J; bases not matched to a gene: 8. The CDR3 totals 15 residues. This clonotype has a count of ten or more. The antigen remains unidentified. Molecular-barcoded quantitative 5'-RACE produced these TCR beta libraries. In TCRdb, the 5' RACE reads were re-called with MiXCR into one record per CDR3 protein. The sample has a few hundred thousand distinct CDR3 sequences; around 18% are singletons. Study conclusions and caveats: As for the disease-linked clones, they showed a CD8+ phenotype and occurred at relatively low frequencies in peripheral blood. Typical of ankylosing spondylitis blood, it appeared, was a TCR beta motif of several highly homologous variants.

The receptor comes from a male donor with ankylosing spondylitis. Source material: blood, either unsorted or a sorted T cell fraction (not recorded which). The chain combines TRBV12-3 or TRBV12-4 with TRBJ1-1, with 7 bases that match TRBD1. For the CDR3, the DNA is TGTGCCAGCAGCTGGGGCCAGGGGGAGAACACTGAAGCTTTCTTT. This translates into CASSWGQGENTEAFF.